Sequencing of this TCR beta chain was carried out in a study of T cells in Graves' hyperthyroidism and ophthalmopathy. Study overall: Upon initial diagnosis and before any treatment, peripheral blood was collected.

Germline CDR1 and CDR2: SNHLY and FYNNEI. The CDR3 has 24 residues. V gave up 2 bases and J gave up 4 bases; unmatched junction bases: 25. RNA transcripts served as the template for amplifying TCR beta CDR3 regions. A set of HTBI primers served as the primers for a first-round RT-PCR of the TCR CDR3. Each CDR3 protein is one row after TCRdb ran MiXCR on the multiplex PCR reads. The sample yields a few hundred thousand distinct CDR3 sequences, around a fifth seen once. This clonotype was detected ten times or more. The J gene is TRBJ2-2, the V gene TRBV2; TRBD2 aligns across 13 bases. The source material was blood. This receptor was obtained from a woman aged 45 to 65 with Graves' hyperthyroidism. The DNA for the CDR3 is TGTGCCAGCAGTGAACCGTACAACCCGCCCGGACTAGCGGGAGTTGCTTCGATCACCGGGGAGCTGTTTTTT. Encoded protein: CASSEPYNPPGLAGVASITGELFF.